The 20 T cell receptor beta chains listed next were all sequenced from one sample in a study of blood T cell repertoires in COVID-19. TCRdb's table, derived via immunoSEQ multiplex PCR, lists solely in-frame clones and lacks some. The table has a few hundred thousand clones, roughly 90% seen once; the top ten hold roughly 4%. Specimen: peripheral blood. These receptors all stem from a man in his sixties who had recovered from COVID-19.

The chain employs TRBV4-1 and TRBJ1-1; TRBD1 matches 7 bases. The CDR3 is 16 amino acids. The V segment lost 0 bases and the J segment 6 bases; nucleotides outside the gene matches: 10. Per germline, CDR1 MGHRA and CDR2 YSYEKL. This CDR3 is CASSQDRLGTGAEAFF. CDR3 nucleotide sequence: TGCGCCAGCAGCCAAGATAGGTTAGGAACAGGGGCTGAAGCTTTCTTT.

This chain joins TRBV6-5 and TRBJ2-6, with D possibly TRBD2 on 6 matching bases. In germline, CDR1 is MNHEY, CDR2 SVGAGI. The CDR3 is made up of 15 amino acids. The ends were cut back, 2 bases at V and 4 bases at J, with 9 bases in the middle. CDR3 nucleotides: TGTGCCAGCAGTTACGGAGGGGTCGGGGCCAACGTCCTGACTTTC. This translates into CASSYGGVGANVLTF.

The chain joins TRBV5-1 to TRBJ2-7, with D uncertain. CDR1 is SGHRS, CDR2 YFSETQ, per germline. Between the trimmed V and J ends, which lost 2 bases and 6 bases, there was a span of 9 bases. This CDR3 contains 12 residues. DNA of the CDR3: TGCGCCAGCAGCTTCCCGTCAGTCGAGCAGTACTTC. This codes for CASSFPSVEQYF.

This chain connects TRBV3-1 (or the pseudogene TRBV3-2) to TRBJ2-7; no clear D. The CDR3 spans 11 residues. Between the trimmed V and J ends, which lost 11 bases and 2 bases, there was a span of 10 bases. CDR1 and CDR2 (germline): LGHDT, YNNKEL (reference sequence). In nucleotides, the CDR3 is TGTGCCGCTGGGCAGGCCTACGAGCAGTACTTC. Its translation is CAAGQAYEQYF.

The V call is TRBV2, the J call TRBJ2-7; D might be TRBD2 (6 bases). Trimming pared 6 bases from V and 6 bases from J, leaving 12 bases between. Germline V CDR1 and CDR2: SNHLY, FYNNEI. The CDR3 covers 12 residues. The CDR3 sequence is CASRGPRGEQYF. CDR3 nucleotide sequence: TGTGCCAGCAGGGGACCGCGGGGCGAGCAGTACTTC.

In DNA form, the CDR3 reads TGTGCCAGTAGCCCGACCGGAGGGACAGGGGGCTACGAGCAGTACTTC. Translating it yields CASSPTGGTGGYEQYF. The V gene is TRBV19, the J gene TRBJ2-7; 11 bases are shared with TRBD1. The trim removed 6 bases at V and 3 bases at J, leaving 10 bases unmatched. This CDR3 comprises 16 residues. CDR1 LNHDA and CDR2 SQIVND come from the germline V gene (reference sequence).

This sequence joins TRBV4-1 and TRBJ2-2; a possible D gene is TRBD1 (6 bases). The germline V gene has CDR1 MGHRA and CDR2 YSYEKL. Trimming took 0 bases from V and 2 from J, leaving 7 bases between them. The CDR3 contains 15 residues. The CDR3 coding sequence is TGCGCCAGCAGCCAAGAAGGGGGAAACACCGGGGAGCTGTTTTTT. Amino acids: CASSQEGGNTGELFF.

This clone has just a few counts. The rearrangement uses TRBV6-6 and TRBJ1-1, with D maybe TRBD1 (6 bases). CDR3 length: 13 residues. CDR1 and CDR2 from the germline V gene are MNHNY and SVGAGI (reference sequence). Trimming left V 3 bases short and J 5 bases short, with 10 bases between. As DNA, the CDR3 is TGTGCCAGCAGTTATGAGGGGGAGACTGAAGCTTTCTTT. Residues: CASSYEGETEAFF.

The chain joins TRBV5-1 to TRBJ2-5; TRBD1 is a possible D gene (6 bases). The germline V and J ends were trimmed by 4 bases and 5 bases, with 21 bases remaining between them. In germline, CDR1 is SGHRS, CDR2 YFSETQ. The CDR3 length is 16 residues. For the CDR3, the DNA is TGCGCCAGCAGCGCCAGGGGTCAGGGGTCCGTCGAGACCCAGTACTTC. As protein: CASSARGQGSVETQYF.

On this clone itself: Within the sample, other DNA sequences also encode this same CDR3. The CDR3 reads CSAPLNTEAFF. CDR3 DNA: TGCAGTGCTCCTTTGAACACTGAAGCTTTCTTT. The chain carries TRBV20-1 and TRBJ1-1; D not certain. This CDR3 comprises 11 residues. Trimming removed 5 bases at V and 0 bases at J, with 4 bases between. Germline V gene sequence: CDR1 DFQATT, CDR2 SNEGSKA (reference sequence).

On this clone: Other DNA sequences from this sample encode an identical CDR3 as well. This chain uses TRBV12-3 or TRBV12-4 with TRBJ2-5; D remains unclear. V lost 2 bases, J lost 3 bases, and 7 bases lay in between. The CDR3 loop spans 13 amino acids. The CDR3 here is CASSLSTEETQYF. In DNA form, the CDR3 reads TGTGCCAGCAGTTTATCTACAGAAGAGACCCAGTACTTC.

The chain has TRBV2 and TRBJ1-1, with D unclear. CDR3 length: 12 residues. Trimming left V 2 bases short and J 7 bases short, with 8 bases between. Germline CDR1 and CDR2: SNHLY and FYNNEI. The CDR3 coding sequence is TGTGCCAGCAGTGAATCGGGAGGTGAAGCTTTCTTT. Encoded protein: CASSESGGEAFF.

The rearrangement joins TRBV7-2 to TRBJ2-5; possible D gene TRBD2, 5 bases. CDR3 size: 14 residues. V was clipped by 5 bases and J by 2 bases, with 12 bases between them. The germline CDR1 and CDR2 sequences are SGHTA and FQGNSA. This CDR3 is CASSHSPGQETQYF. In nucleotides, the CDR3 is TGTGCCAGCAGCCATAGCCCGGGGCAAGAGACCCAGTACTTC.

V usage is TRBV27 and J usage is TRBJ1-2; 8 bases map to TRBD1. With 11 bases clipped from V and 4 bases from J, the junction kept 9 bases outside the gene matches. The germline V gene has CDR1 MNHEY and CDR2 SMNVEV (reference sequence). The CDR3 is 13 residues long. The CDR3 coding sequence is TGTGCCTCCAGCAGGGGGCAAGGCTATGGCTACACCTTC. Protein: CASSRGQGYGYTF.

This clone turned up a few times. The chain carries TRBV6-5 and TRBJ2-2, with D perhaps TRBD1 (6 bases). Germline CDR1 and CDR2: MNHEY and SVGAGI. Between the trimmed V and J ends, which lost 8 bases and 1 base, there was a span of 11 bases. This CDR3 spans 14 amino acids. CDR3 in amino acids: CASRRTVNTGELFF. CDR3 bases: TGTGCCAGCCGTAGGACAGTGAACACCGGGGAGCTGTTTTTT.

The gene calls are TRBV3-1 (or the pseudogene TRBV3-2) and TRBJ1-2; D unclear. The CDR3 contains 13 residues. CDR1 is LGHDT, CDR2 YNNKEL, per germline (reference sequence). V was pared by 4 bases and J by 2 bases, with 8 bases between. Here the CDR3 reads CASSPGWNYGYTF. The CDR3 nucleotides are TGTGCCAGCAGCCCAGGCTGGAACTATGGCTACACCTTC.

To note about this clone: At one end the junction does not follow the germline gene, possibly because of a read error. The chain recombines TRBV3-1 (or the pseudogene TRBV3-2) with TRBJ2-5; 8 positions match TRBD2. This CDR3 comprises 16 residues. In germline, CDR1 is LGHDT, CDR2 YNNKEL (reference sequence). The CDR3 protein is CASSQGLAGSQETQYF. CDR3 nucleotides: TGTGCCAGCAGTCAAGGATTAGCGGGGTCGCAAGAGACCCAGTACTTC.

The rearrangement uses TRBV7-9 and TRBJ1-1; 8 nucleotides match TRBD1. The V gene's germline CDR1 is SEHNR and CDR2 FQNEAQ (reference sequence). V was pared by 5 bases and J by 4 bases, with 9 bases of the junction left unmatched. The CDR3 is made up of 15 amino acids. The CDR3 DNA sequence: TGTGCCAGCAGCCCGTTGGCAGGGGGCGTCACTGAAGCTTTCTTT. Translated: CASSPLAGGVTEAFF.

The rearrangement links TRBV14 to TRBJ2-7, with D tentatively TRBD1 (5 bases). Germline V gene lookup returns CDR1 SGHDN and CDR2 FVKESK. The length of the CDR3 is 13 residues. Trimming cost V 5 bases and J 1 base, with 9 bases left between them. CDR3 sequence: CASSYRYSYEQYF. The CDR3 nucleotides read TGTGCCAGCAGCTACAGGTATTCCTACGAGCAGTACTTC.

V and J are TRBV7-3 and TRBJ2-3; 10 nucleotides align to TRBD1. Trimming took 5 bases from V and 5 from J; bases not matched to a gene: 13. Germline V gives CDR1 SGHTA, CDR2 FQGTGA. This CDR3 contains 17 residues. The CDR3 coding sequence is TGTGCCAGCAGCCCCGGGAGTGGGACAGGGGTAGTAGATACGCAGTATTTT. It encodes CASSPGSGTGVVDTQYF.